The next 10 T cell receptor beta chains were all read from a single sample in a study of cytomegalovirus exposure and HLA in healthy donors. Use of 60 Vbeta and 13 Jbeta primers characterized the PCR. Generated by immunoSEQ multiplex PCR, the TCRdb table keeps only in-frame clones and is missing some. Of 130,000 or so clones listed, roughly 70% are singletons. Sequences were obtained from PBMCs. The receptors derive from a man aged 40-55 years in good health and CMV-seropositive.

Points on this clone: The junction shows a germline mismatch at one end, possibly a read error. The chain recombines TRBV29-1 with TRBJ1-4; D is perhaps TRBD1 (5 bases). This CDR3 is built from 14 residues. Germline CDR1 and CDR2: SQVTM and ANQGSEA. CDR3 sequence (DNA): TGCAGCGTCTCCCTCGGGGGACCTAAGGAAAAACTGTTTTTT. Encoded protein: CSVSLGGPKEKLFF.

There are a few counts of this clone. The chain employs TRBV11-2 and TRBJ1-2; D is unclear. The germline CDR1 and CDR2 sequences are SGHAT and FQNNGV. The CDR3 consists of 13 residues. V was cut by 1 base and J by 8 bases, with 11 bases left in between. CDR3 in DNA: TGTGCCAGCAGCTTAGGAGGACTGCAGGGCTACACCTTC. Translation: CASSLGGLQGYTF. The whole variable domain, filled in from reference TRBV11-2 and TRBJ1-2, reads EAGVAQSPRYKIIEKRQSVAFWCNPISGHATLYWYQQILGQGPKLLIQFQNNGVVDDSQLPKDRFSAERLKGVDSTLKIQPAKLEDSAVYLCASSLGGLQGYTFGSGTRLTVV.

The V call is TRBV18, the J call TRBJ1-3; 8 nucleotides match TRBD1. Germline lookup yields CDR1 KGHSH and CDR2 LQKENI. V gave up 3 bases and J gave up 8 bases; unmatched junction bases: 9. This CDR3 is 15 amino acids long. CDR3 amino acids: CASSPAGTGGYTIYF. In nucleotides, the CDR3 is TGTGCCAGCTCACCTGCCGGGACAGGCGGGTACACCATATATTTT.

Details on this clone: This sample also contains other DNA sequences that code for the same CDR3. The rearrangement uses TRBV7-9 and TRBJ1-5, with 8 bases lining up with TRBD1. V gave up 4 bases and J gave up 7 bases; unmatched junction bases: 9. The CDR3 length is 15 residues. Germline loops: CDR1 SEHNR, CDR2 FQNEAQ (reference sequence). CDR3 in DNA: TGTGCCAGCAGCTCAACAGACAGGGGTGGCCAGCCCCAGCATTTT. The encoded protein is CASSSTDRGGQPQHF.

The rearrangement links TRBV5-1 to TRBJ1-2; TRBD1 might be the D (6 bases). Trimming removed 2 bases from V and 6 bases from J, with 11 bases in between. The germline CDR1 and CDR2 sequences are SGHRS and YFSETQ. There are 13 residues in the CDR3. In DNA form, the CDR3 reads TGCGCCAGCAGCTTCACAGGGTCGGATGGCTACACCTTC. Translation gives CASSFTGSDGYTF.

This clone was picked up a small number of times. The rearrangement joins TRBV28 to TRBJ1-2, with 7 bases lining up with TRBD1. The CDR3 runs 18 residues. The germline V gene encodes CDR1 MDHEN and CDR2 SYDVKM. V lost 5 bases to trimming and J lost 4 bases; unmatched junction nucleotides: 19. CDR3 nucleotide sequence: TGTGCCAGCAGTCTGCCCCCCTCTGGACAGGATGATAGCTATGGCTACACCTTC. The encoded protein is CASSLPPSGQDDSYGYTF.

This clone was counted a single time. The chain carries TRBV28 and TRBJ1-1, with D perhaps matching TRBD1 (5 bases). From germline, CDR1 is MDHEN and CDR2 SYDVKM. The V and J ends lost 3 bases and 5 bases respectively, with 16 bases between them. This CDR3 contains 15 residues. The CDR3 loop is CASSLWAQGGTEAFF. The DNA of the CDR3 is TGTGCCAGCAGTTTGTGGGCGCAGGGAGGGACTGAAGCTTTCTTT.

The chain joins TRBV14 to TRBJ1-2; D is undetermined. V was cut by 5 bases and J by 0 bases, with 7 bases left in between. The germline CDR1 and CDR2 sequences are SGHDN and FVKESK. CDR3 length: 13 amino acids. CDR3 in DNA: TGTGCCAGCAGCAAACAGACTAACTATGGCTACACCTTC. Protein product: CASSKQTNYGYTF.

This clone has just a few counts. The rearrangement uses TRBV7-9 and TRBJ2-7, with TRBD1 matching 10 bases. CDR3 length: 13 amino acids. Germline V CDR1 and CDR2: SEHNR, FQNEAQ (reference sequence). V trimming: 11 bases; J trimming: 3 bases; junction bases outside the gene matches: 7. CDR3 protein: CAGQGQGVYEQYF. The CDR3 DNA follows: TGTGCCGGACAAGGACAGGGGGTCTACGAGCAGTACTTC.

This sequence joins TRBV18 and TRBJ1-2; weak D call: TRBD1 (5 bases). From germline, CDR1 is KGHSH and CDR2 LQKENI. V was clipped by 5 bases and J by 4 bases, with 8 bases between them. The length of the CDR3 is 12 residues. The CDR3 sequence is CASSGQRYGYTF. Here the CDR3 DNA reads TGTGCCAGCTCAGGACAACGCTATGGCTACACCTTC. The full variable domain, in which reference TRBV18 and TRBJ1-2 provide the parts outside the CDR3, is NAGVMQNPRHLVRRRGQEARLRCSPMKGHSHVYWYRQLPEEGLKFMVYLQKENIIDESGMPKERFSAEFPKEGPSILRIQQVVRGDSAAYFCASSGQRYGYTFGSGTRLTVV.